Shown below are 24 T cell receptor beta chains from a single sample sequenced in a study of OX40 agonist ivuxolimab in advanced cancers. Generated by immunoSEQ multiplex PCR, the TCRdb table keeps only in-frame clones and is missing some. The table has around 60,000 clones, approximately 91% seen once; the top ten hold around 25%. The material was CD4+ or CD8+ T cells sorted from blood, obtained in a trial of the OX40 agonist ivuxolimab. The receptors were sampled from an adult with an advanced solid tumor such as melanoma, head and neck, liver or kidney cancer.

The rearrangement joins TRBV30 to TRBJ1-4, with D maybe TRBD1 (6 bases). This CDR3 has 13 amino acids. Germline V lookup: CDR1 GTSNPN, CDR2 SVGIG (reference sequence). Trimming stripped 2 bases from V and 8 bases from J, with 12 bases between. The CDR3 coding sequence is TGTGCCTGGAGTTTGGGCCAGGGGGAAAAACTGTTTTTT. Translated: CAWSLGQGEKLFF.

The chain links TRBV19 to TRBJ2-7; perhaps TRBD2 as D (6 bases). Germline V gene lookup returns CDR1 LNHDA and CDR2 SQIVND (reference sequence). This CDR3 spans 13 amino acids. Trimming removed 3 bases at V and 6 bases at J, with 12 bases between. CDR3 protein: CASSIQSGAEQYF. CDR3 in DNA: TGTGCCAGTAGTATTCAGTCGGGAGCCGAGCAGTACTTC.

This clone was observed a single time. V and J are TRBV6-1 and TRBJ2-7; D is ambiguous. V lost 8 bases to trimming and J lost 3 bases, with 5 bases between them. The CDR3 consists of 10 residues. Germline V gene sequence: CDR1 MNHNS, CDR2 SASEGT. The CDR3 sequence is CASSRYEQYF. The CDR3 nucleotides are TGTGCCAGCTCGCGCTACGAGCAGTACTTC.

The chain has TRBV7-9 and TRBJ2-3; 7 nucleotides align to TRBD1. After removal of 1 base from V and 4 bases from J, the junction contained 5 bases not matched to a gene. Germline CDR1 reads SEHNR; CDR2 reads FQNEAQ (reference sequence). The CDR3 contains 15 residues. CDR3 in DNA: TGTGCCAGCAGCTTAGAGGGGGCAGACGCAGATACGCAGTATTTT. Its translation is CASSLEGADADTQYF.

The chain combines TRBV9 with TRBJ2-5; the D gene could be TRBD1 or TRBD2 (6 bases each). V shed 4 bases and J shed 0 bases, with 13 bases lying between them. The CDR3 has 15 residues. The germline CDR1 and CDR2 sequences are SGDLS and YYNGEE. The CDR3 region is CASSQGGLNQETQYF. In DNA, the CDR3 is TGTGCCAGCAGCCAAGGGGGGCTGAACCAAGAGACCCAGTACTTC.

This chain links TRBV7-2 with TRBJ2-7; 11 positions match TRBD1. CDR3 length: 16 amino acids. Trimming cost V 5 bases and J 4 bases; bases outside gene matches: 10. Germline values: CDR1 SGHTA, CDR2 FQGNSA. The CDR3: CASSLAGTGGQYEQYF. The CDR3 DNA is TGTGCCAGCAGCCTGGCCGGGACAGGGGGTCAGTACGAGCAGTACTTC.

The V call is TRBV15, the J call TRBJ2-1, with D possibly matching TRBD2 (6 bases). Per germline, CDR1 LNHNV and CDR2 YYDKDF (reference sequence). Trimming shortened V by 8 bases and J by 8 bases, and 10 bases separated the two germline ends. The CDR3 contains 11 residues. In DNA, the CDR3 is TGTGCCACCCTTGAGCGGGATGAGCAGTTCTTC. This gives the protein CATLERDEQFF.

The rearrangement uses TRBV9 and TRBJ2-7; D may be TRBD1 or TRBD2 (6 bases each). Germline V CDR1 and CDR2: SGDLS, YYNGEE. V lost 0 bases, J lost 0 bases, and 13 bases lay in between. This CDR3 comprises 16 residues. CDR3 in amino acids: CASSVEAGTSSYEQYF. In DNA, the CDR3 is TGTGCCAGCAGCGTAGAGGCGGGGACAAGCTCCTACGAGCAGTACTTC.

This chain joins TRBV28 and TRBJ2-1; D is perhaps TRBD2 (5 bases). The CDR3 loop spans 14 amino acids. Looked up from germline, CDR1 is MDHEN and CDR2 is SYDVKM. Trimming pared 6 bases from V and 4 bases from J, leaving 13 bases between. The CDR3 region is CASSHPGMYNEQFF. The CDR3 nucleotides read TGTGCCAGCAGCCACCCCGGGATGTACAATGAGCAGTTCTTC.

Points on this clone: Other DNA variants within this sample encode the same CDR3. The rearrangement joins TRBV6-1 to TRBJ2-1, with 8 nucleotides matching TRBD2. Trimming removed 1 base from V and 2 bases from J; junction bases left unmatched: 10. CDR3 length: 18 residues. Germline values: CDR1 MNHNS, CDR2 SASEGT. CDR3 DNA: TGTGCCAGCAGTGAAGATGGGCCTGCCGGGAGGGCCTACAATGAGCAGTTCTTC. This gives the protein CASSEDGPAGRAYNEQFF.

V and J are TRBV28 and TRBJ1-2, with 10 bases identical to TRBD1. The CDR3 length is 16 residues. The germline CDR1 and CDR2 sequences are MDHEN and SYDVKM. Trimming at V came to 6 bases and at J to 3 bases, leaving 10 bases not matched to a gene. The CDR3 region has the DNA TGTGCCAGCAGGTCGCCCTGGACAGGGGGGGACTATGGCTACACCTTC. Translating gives CASRSPWTGGDYGYTF.

This chain joins TRBV18 and TRBJ2-3; TRBD2 aligns across 9 bases. The CDR3 is made up of 15 amino acids. The V gene end was trimmed by 7 bases and the J gene end by 6 bases; junction bases not matched to a gene: 11. Germline CDR1 reads KGHSH; CDR2 reads LQKENI. Written as DNA, the CDR3 is TGTGCCAGCTTGCTATTAGCGGGAGTGGCGGATACGCAGTATTTT. Translated: CASLLLAGVADTQYF.

The chain has TRBV28 and TRBJ1-1; TRBD1 might be the D (6 bases). Trimming removed 6 bases at V and 7 bases at J, with 21 bases between. This CDR3 comprises 15 residues. Germline lookup yields CDR1 MDHEN and CDR2 SYDVKM. The CDR3 sequence: CASRPTGNAVSEAFF. Written as DNA, the CDR3 is TGTGCCAGCAGACCCACAGGGAACGCTGTTAGTGAAGCTTTCTTT.

The V and J genes are TRBV6-4 and TRBJ2-1; no clear D gene. CDR3 length equals 16 residues. The germline V and J ends were trimmed by 3 bases and 0 bases, with 12 bases remaining between them. Per the germline V gene, CDR1 is MRHNA and CDR2 is SNTAGT. CDR3 in amino acids: CASSDRARSSYNEQFF. The CDR3 coding sequence is TGTGCCAGCAGTGATCGCGCCCGGAGCTCCTACAATGAGCAGTTCTTC.

V usage is TRBV28 and J usage is TRBJ2-7; perhaps TRBD2 as D (6 bases). The V gene's germline CDR1 is MDHEN and CDR2 SYDVKM. The CDR3 loop spans 14 amino acids. V dropped 7 bases and J dropped 4 bases, with 17 bases sitting between them. The CDR3 bases are TGTGCCAGCACCCTGGGGCAGGGAGGTTACGAGCAGTACTTC. Protein product: CASTLGQGGYEQYF.

The chain carries TRBV2 and TRBJ2-7, with 7 bases aligning to TRBD1. Germline CDR1 is SNHLY and CDR2 is FYNNEI. The CDR3 has 15 amino acids. After removal of 0 bases from V and 3 bases from J, the junction contained 5 bases not matched to a gene. The CDR3 coding sequence is TGTGCCAGCAGTGAAGCTGTGACAGGGTTCTACGAGCAGTACTTC. Protein: CASSEAVTGFYEQYF.

DNA of the CDR3: TGTGCCAGCAGCTTGGGGGTTCAAGGGGCTGGGGGCAATCAGCCCCAGCATTTT. Residues: CASSLGVQGAGGNQPQHF. This sequence joins TRBV5-6 and TRBJ1-5, with a possible D match to TRBD1 (5 bases). CDR3 length: 18 amino acids. The V end lost 0 bases, the J end lost 2 bases, and 18 bases lay between the germline ends. CDR1 is SGHDT and CDR2 is YYEEEE in the germline V gene.

The chain has TRBV5-4 and TRBJ2-1, with 9 bases identical to TRBD2. The CDR3 totals 15 residues. The germline V gene has CDR1 SGHNT and CDR2 YYREEE (reference sequence). J gave up 5 bases and V 0 bases, and 3 bases lay outside the gene matches. This CDR3 reads CASSLVAGVNNEQFF. CDR3 DNA sequence: TGTGCCAGCAGCTTGGTAGCGGGAGTTAACAATGAGCAGTTCTTC.

V usage is TRBV6-4 and J usage is TRBJ2-3, with TRBD1 matching over 8 bases. Trimming cost V 1 base and J 0 bases; bases outside gene matches: 3. Germline V gene data show CDR1 as MRHNA and CDR2 as SNTAGT. The CDR3 loop spans 16 amino acids. CDR3 bases: TGTGCCAGCAGTGACTTGGGGACAGGTAGCACAGATACGCAGTATTTT. This codes for CASSDLGTGSTDTQYF.

The chain recombines TRBV6-5 with TRBJ2-7, with a weak D call TRBD2 (5 bases). Germline V gives CDR1 MNHEY, CDR2 SVGAGI. CDR3 length: 13 amino acids. V dropped 5 bases and J dropped 3 bases, with 11 bases sitting between them. The CDR3 DNA is TGTGCCAGCAGTGACCTAGGGAGCTACGAGCAGTACTTC. Translating it yields CASSDLGSYEQYF.

The V and J genes are TRBV28 and TRBJ2-5, with 9 bases lining up with TRBD1. The CDR3 is 16 residues long. The V segment lost 6 bases and the J segment 5 bases; nucleotides outside the gene matches: 13. Germline lookup yields CDR1 MDHEN and CDR2 SYDVKM. CDR3 loop: CASRRTLQGARETQYF. The CDR3 DNA reads as TGTGCCAGCAGGCGGACTCTACAGGGGGCGCGGGAGACCCAGTACTTC.

The chain couples TRBV7-9 to TRBJ2-7; either TRBD1 or TRBD2 may supply D (7 bases each). Germline lookup yields CDR1 SEHNR and CDR2 FQNEAQ (reference sequence). The V gene lost 5 bases and the J gene lost 5 bases, with 19 bases spanning the gap. This CDR3 contains 15 residues. CDR3 in amino acids: CASSGEGRGRDEQYF. CDR3 nucleotides: TGTGCCAGCAGCGGGGAGGGGAGGGGGCGCGACGAGCAGTACTTC.

The chain has TRBV10-2 and TRBJ2-1, with 11 bases matching TRBD2. CDR3 length equals 14 residues. V gave up 4 bases and J gave up 8 bases; unmatched junction bases: 4. Germline loops: CDR1 WSHSY, CDR2 SAAADI. The CDR3 coding sequence is TGCGCCAGCAGTGCGGGACTAGCGGCTTATGAGCAGTTCTTC. Translated: CASSAGLAAYEQFF.

J is TRBJ1-5 and V is TRBV2; weak D call: TRBD1 (5 bases). Trimming stripped 7 bases from V and 5 bases from J, with 12 bases between. The germline V gene encodes CDR1 SNHLY and CDR2 FYNNEI. This CDR3 spans 13 amino acids. CDR3 in DNA: TGTGCCAGCACCCCCCTAGGGGATCAGCCCCAGCATTTT. This translates into CASTPLGDQPQHF.